This is a list of T cell receptor beta chains from one sample in a study of blood T cell repertoires in COVID-19. TCRdb's table, derived via immunoSEQ multiplex PCR, lists solely in-frame clones and lacks some. The table shows approximately 300,000 clones, with 75% to 90% occurring only once. Sequencing input: PBMCs or T cells enriched from blood (not recorded which). The receptors shown here come from a man between 60 and 70 years old who had recovered from COVID-19. The CDR3 runs from the conserved cysteine through the conserved F or W. A D gene is named only where the DNA matches it firmly. Clone size is shown for a subset of rows, as once, few, many or a class of expanded clone.

NA,TRBV6-1,NA,TRBJ1-4,CASSGAGGATNEKLFF,TGTGCCAGCAGTGGCGCGGGGGGGGCGACTAATGAAAAACTGTTTTTT
TRBD1,TRBV11-2,NA,TRBJ2-1,CASSYNADRAYNEQFF,TGTGCCAGCAGCTATAATGCCGACAGGGCCTACAATGAGCAGTTCTTC
TRBD1,TRBV24-1,NA,TRBJ2-1,CATSDPAGTGVEQFF,TGTGCCACCAGTGATCCTGCCGGGACAGGGGTTGAGCAGTTCTTC
TRBD1,TRBV24-1,NA,TRBJ2-1,CATSGDRTYNEQFF,TGTGCCACCAGTGGGGACAGGACCTACAATGAGCAGTTCTTC
TRBD2,TRBV9,NA,TRBJ2-1,CASSVTTSGIVRGESEQFF,TGTGCCAGCAGCGTAACTACTAGCGGGATAGTTAGGGGAGAAAGTGAGCAGTTCTTC
NA,TRBV28,NA,TRBJ2-6,CASRVGQNSGANVLTF,TGTGCCAGCAGGGTCGGACAAAACTCTGGGGCCAACGTCCTGACTTTC
NA,TRBV3-1/TRBV3-2,NA,TRBJ2-7,CASSPRAAYEQYF,TGTGCCAGCAGCCCCAGGGCCGCCTACGAGCAGTACTTC
NA,TRBV6-5,NA,TRBJ2-1,CASSIRGFDEQFF,TGTGCCAGCAGCATCCGGGGGTTCGATGAGCAGTTCTTC
NA,TRBV29-1,NA,TRBJ1-2,CSVTENYGYTF,TGCAGCGTGACAGAAAACTATGGCTACACCTTC
NA,TRBV2,NA,TRBJ2-1,CASSGLAGNEQFF,TGTGCCAGCAGTGGGCTAGCAGGCAATGAGCAGTTCTTC
TRBD2,TRBV5-5,NA,TRBJ2-1,CASSFPGLAGEGEQFF,TGTGCCAGCAGCTTTCCGGGACTAGCGGGAGAGGGTGAGCAGTTCTTC
TRBD1,TRBV18,NA,TRBJ2-1,CASSPLQNRGRSNEQFF,TGTGCCAGCTCACCACTCCAAAACAGGGGGCGAAGCAATGAGCAGTTCTTC
TRBD2,TRBV28,NA,TRBJ2-1,CASSESGRAYNEQFF,TGTGCCAGCAGTGAAAGCGGGAGGGCCTACAATGAGCAGTTCTTC
NA,TRBV9,NA,TRBJ1-2,CASSVGQVKGYIF,TGTGCCAGCAGCGTAGGCCAGGTGAAAGGCTACATCTTC
NA,TRBV27,NA,TRBJ2-5,CASSRGLAETQYF,TGTGCCAGCAGTCGTGGACTTGCAGAGACCCAGTACTTC
NA,TRBV6-2/TRBV6-3,NA,TRBJ1-3,CASSSLGRTLGNTIYF,TGTGCCAGCAGTTCACTAGGACGGACGCTTGGAAACACCATATATTTT
TRBD2,TRBV7-2,NA,TRBJ2-1,CASSPTSRNEQFF,TGTGCCAGCAGCCCGACTAGCCGGAATGAGCAGTTCTTC
NA,TRBV28,NA,TRBJ2-1,CASSPGTLSAYNEQFF,TGTGCCAGCAGTCCCGGGACTTTATCAGCCTACAATGAGCAGTTCTTC
TRBD1,TRBV12-3/TRBV12-4,NA,TRBJ1-6,CASMAGGVSPLHF,TGTGCCAGCATGGCAGGGGGAGTTTCACCCCTCCACTTT
NA,TRBV28,NA,TRBJ1-3,CASSSSSGNTIYF,TGTGCCAGCAGTTCCAGCTCTGGAAACACCATATATTTT
TRBD1,TRBV18,NA,TRBJ1-5,CASSPRQGAYNQPQHF,TGTGCCAGCTCTCCTCGACAGGGCGCTTACAATCAGCCCCAGCATTTT
NA,TRBV4-1,NA,TRBJ1-2,CASSQDPDTGSGYTF,TGCGCCAGCAGCCAAGATCCGGACACGGGCAGTGGCTACACCTTC
NA,TRBV6-5,NA,TRBJ1-5,CASSYSARGYQPQHF,TGTGCCAGCAGTTACTCTGCCAGGGGTTATCAGCCCCAGCATTTT
TRBD1,TRBV7-9,once,TRBJ1-1,CASSLGLTGGSTEAFF,TGTGCCAGCAGCTTAGGCCTGACAGGGGGATCCACTGAAGCTTTCTTT
TRBD1,TRBV18,once,TRBJ2-5,CASSRDRTNQETQYF,TGTGCCAGCTCACGGGACAGGACAAACCAAGAGACCCAGTACTTC
TRBD1,TRBV5-4,NA,TRBJ1-4,CASSPYRTGTEKLFF,TGTGCCAGCAGCCCCTACCGGACAGGGACGGAAAAACTGTTTTTT
NA,TRBV21-1,NA,TRBJ2-1,CASSNRPGLAGDEQFF,TGTGCCAGCAGCAATCGACCGGGACTAGCGGGAGATGAGCAGTTCTTC
TRBD2,TRBV9,NA,TRBJ2-1,CASNQGSGLAGHNEQFF,TGTGCCAGCAACCAAGGAAGCGGACTAGCGGGTCACAATGAGCAGTTCTTC
NA,TRBV5-1,NA,TRBJ1-5,CASSLVVGQPQHF,TGCGCCAGCAGCTTGGTGGTCGGTCAGCCCCAGCATTTT
TRBD1,TRBV18,NA,TRBJ2-6,CASSTLGDRELSGANVLTF,TGTGCCAGCTCAACACTGGGGGACAGGGAGCTCTCTGGGGCCAACGTCCTGACTTTC
NA,TRBV7-2,NA,TRBJ1-4,CASSQRSRGEKLFF,TGTGCCAGCAGCCAACGTTCTAGAGGGGAAAAACTGTTTTTT
TRBD1,TRBV4-2,NA,TRBJ2-7,CASSQFRGPYEQYF,TGTGCCAGCAGCCAATTCAGGGGGCCCTACGAGCAGTACTTC
TRBD2,TRBV5-6,NA,TRBJ2-7,CASSPIAGRYEQYF,TGTGCCAGCAGCCCGATAGCGGGCAGGTACGAGCAGTACTTC
NA,TRBV11-2,once,TRBJ2-7,CASKNSAGFYEQYF,TGTGCCAGCAAAAACTCAGCGGGCTTTTACGAGCAGTACTTC
TRBD2,TRBV6-1,NA,TRBJ2-1,CASSEAPPGLAGYEQFF,TGTGCCAGCAGTGAAGCTCCCCCGGGACTAGCAGGGTATGAGCAGTTCTTC
NA,TRBV7-9,few,TRBJ2-7,CASSLIDSSYEQYF,TGTGCCAGCAGCTTAATTGACAGCTCCTACGAGCAGTACTTC
TRBD2,TRBV11-2,NA,TRBJ2-2,CASSRFSGSSYTGELFF,TGTGCCAGCAGCCGATTCAGCGGGAGTTCGTACACCGGGGAGCTGTTTTTT
NA,TRBV7-6,once,TRBJ2-3,CASSLTGRSTDTQYF,TGTGCCAGCAGCCTCACGGGTCGCAGCACAGATACGCAGTATTTT
TRBD1,TRBV11-1,NA,TRBJ1-1,CASSRTGGAFF,TGTGCCAGCAGCCGTACAGGGGGAGCTTTCTTT
NA,TRBV19,NA,TRBJ2-2,CASSIPGLARSTGELFF,TGTGCCAGTAGTATACCCGGGCTAGCGCGGAGCACCGGGGAGCTGTTTTTT